The TCR beta chain described here comes from a study of T cells after yellow fever vaccination. The CDR3 is 13 amino acids. V dropped 4 bases and J dropped 2 bases, with 11 bases sitting between them. Germline values: CDR1 SQVTM, CDR2 ANQGSEA. MiXCR was run by TCRdb on the 5' RACE reads, yielding one entry per CDR3 protein. The data show about 630,000 distinct CDR3 sequences, about 12% seen once. V usage is TRBV29-1 and J usage is TRBJ2-5, with TRBD2 as a possible D gene (6 bases). The source material was PBMCs, sampled on the day of the yellow fever booster vaccination. The sequence came from a man aged 25 to 40 who received the YFV17D yellow fever vaccine. The chain's CDR3 is CSVGRRDQETQYF. CDR3 DNA: TGCAGCGTTGGACGGCGGGATCAAGAGACCCAGTACTTC.